This T cell receptor (beta chain) was found in a study of vaccination and CD4 T cells after COVID-19. About the study: The study collected post-vaccine samples a median roughly 75 days after dose two, with a range of 14 to 241. General study points: When vaccine-specific clones from convalescent patients were examined, 304 of 307 were spike mono-reactive.

Treatment in this sample: roughly 10-day PBMC culture with coronavirus spike peptide pools or control peptides (ViraFEST assay). Positivity by PCR occurred from March to December 2020, a period that predated US Alpha, Beta and Delta variants. Cultured CD4+ T-cell DNA underwent Oncomine TCR Beta short-read sequencing. TCRdb analysed the PCR reads with MiXCR anew, one entry per CDR3 protein. The table has some 7,100 distinct CDR3 sequences, less than 80% seen once. For this clonotype: Its antigen is as yet unknown.

Trimming removed 6 bases from V and 0 bases from J, with 12 bases in between. Germline V lookup: CDR1 MNHEY, CDR2 SMNVEV (reference sequence). This CDR3 is 15 amino acids long. The clonotype was recovered from a human donor who had recovered from COVID-19. Sequencing was done on a sample of CD4+ T cells from blood, cultured in vitro. The rearrangement uses TRBV27 and TRBJ1-5, with D perhaps TRBD1 (6 bases). The CDR3 DNA reads as TGTGCCAGCAGGTGGGACACCAATAGCAATCAGCCCCAGCATTTT. Translating it yields CASRWDTNSNQPQHF.